This entry describes one TCR beta chain. Its antigen is as yet unknown. This entry is derived from a study of T cells expressing NK-cell markers. As for the study in general: In the group of eight sequenced donors, seven were HCMV-seropositive and one was seronegative.

Regarding the study as a whole: One observes that, in several donors, these clonotypes were also the leading ones within the CD3+CD56-NKG2C+ fraction. Six donors carried dominant NKG2C+ clonotypes that made up about 1.0-7.0% of their CD8+ T cells. Expanded NKG2C+ T cell clones had unclear HCMV specificity.

TCRdb re-called the 5' RACE reads and gives one entry per CDR3 protein, without DNA. This specimen shows around 14,000 distinct CDR3 sequences; the ten leading clones hold 59%. Germline CDR1 MNHEY, CDR2 SVGEGT. This CDR3 region has 16 residues. Sample: blood T cells: a sorted CD56 or NKG2C T cell subset, CD4+ or CD8+ T cells, or bulk PBMC T cells (not recorded which). The clonotype comes from a man aged 18-75 years in good health. The chain employs TRBV6-2 or TRBV6-3 and TRBJ2-7; there is no DNA to check the TCRdb D call of TRBD1. The CDR3 reads CASSPIPGGRTYEQYF.